These T cell receptor beta chains were read from a single sample in a study of CD8 T cells in Susac syndrome. From the immunoSEQ multiplex PCR reads, TCRdb called clonotypes with MiXCR, one entry per CDR3 protein. The sample carries about 200,000 distinct CDR3 sequences, 85% to 95% recorded once. What was sequenced was CD4+ T cells from PBMCs. Receptors originate from a human donor with multiple sclerosis. CDR3s include the opening cysteine and the closing phenylalanine or tryptophan. The D gene is left open where the match is weak.

>NA|TRBV13|TRBJ2-1
CASSFSRDEQFF
>TRBD1|TRBV9|TRBJ2-3
CASSVTGADTQYF
>NA|TRBV10-3|TRBJ1-2
CAISERDPGYGYTF
>NA|TRBV5-1|TRBJ2-7
CASSFGHSESYEQYF
>TRBD2|TRBV14|TRBJ2-1
CASSLRGVPYNEQFF
>NA|TRBV5-1|TRBJ2-1
CASSLVPNEQFF
>NA|TRBV12-3/TRBV12-4|TRBJ1-1
CASSLGVNTEAFF
>NA|TRBV7-9|TRBJ2-3
CASSPTGPATQYF
>NA|TRBV11-2|TRBJ1-6
CASSWTTRGDYSPLHF
>NA|TRBV12-3/TRBV12-4|TRBJ2-3
CASRKTSSHEYF
>NA|TRBV20-1|TRBJ2-3
CSASEVRNTDTQYF
>NA|TRBV2|TRBJ1-5
CASREGGSNQPQHF
>TRBD2|TRBV20-1|TRBJ2-3
CSAHRGLGSGGVSDTQYF
>NA|TRBV29-1|TRBJ1-2
CSVGERAYGYTF
>TRBD1|TRBV12-5|TRBJ1-6
CASGSHRGHSPLHF
>NA|TRBV12-3/TRBV12-4|TRBJ2-5
CASSPAGRAETQYF
>NA|TRBV6-2/TRBV6-3|TRBJ1-2
CASSLTLRAYYGYTF
>TRBD1|TRBV11-2|TRBJ2-7
CASSLDGTGDEQYF
>NA|TRBV19|TRBJ1-2
CASKTARGMYGYTF
>TRBD2|TRBV24-1|TRBJ2-1
CATSDPGLAGDNEQFF
>NA|TRBV25-1|TRBJ1-2
CASRDQGFNYGYTF
>NA|TRBV7-2|TRBJ2-5
CASSGGAGETQYF
>NA|TRBV14|TRBJ2-7
CASSLYISSYEQYF
>NA|TRBV20-1|TRBJ1-5
CSARSPYGNQPQHF
>TRBD1|TRBV29-1|TRBJ2-1
CSVGTGDNEQFF
>TRBD1|TRBV29-1|TRBJ1-2
CSVVAQGGPHYGYTF
>TRBD2|TRBV20-1|TRBJ2-1
CSASSLAGGKEQFF
>NA|TRBV14|TRBJ2-7
CASSQTRALGQYF
>TRBD1|TRBV6-1|TRBJ2-1
CASSQQKPTGVGEQFF
>TRBD1|TRBV5-4|TRBJ1-2
CASSSSGGSGWHGYTF
>TRBD2|TRBV30|TRBJ2-1
CAWTQRGVIWGEQFF
>NA|TRBV29-1|TRBJ2-5
CSVDGRVGSETQYF
>TRBD1|TRBV20-1|TRBJ1-2
CSARGDRGHYGYTF
>NA|TRBV4-1|TRBJ2-1
CASSFLRGYEQFF
>TRBD2|TRBV2|TRBJ2-2
CASRHSGGAFGELFF
>NA|TRBV29-1|TRBJ1-2
CSVAGVRGNYGYTF
>TRBD2|TRBV5-1|TRBJ2-5
CASSTTGTRRETQYF
>NA|TRBV20-1|TRBJ2-5
CSATVGPGGTQYF
>TRBD1|TRBV9|TRBJ2-7
CASSVSGTGVYEQYF
>NA|TRBV12-3/TRBV12-4|TRBJ1-5
CASSLLSAGNQPQHF
>NA|TRBV20-1|TRBJ1-2
CSAGDGGTYGYTF
>TRBD1|TRBV29-1|TRBJ1-2
CSVDGQGVYGYTF
>NA|TRBV20-1|TRBJ1-1
CSARAVGQRHTEAFF